These 12 T cell receptor beta chains share one sample of origin, sequenced in a study of T cell changes during pregnancy in multiple sclerosis. Profiling relied on immunoSEQ multiplex PCR, and the TCRdb table lists in-frame clones only, not all of them. In the table there are around 30,000 clones, about nine tenths of which are singletons. The sample consisted of CD8+ T cells from peripheral blood mononuclear cells, taken in the second trimester of pregnancy. The receptors shown here come from a female donor with multiple sclerosis, enrolled in a pregnancy study.

The V call is TRBV4-1, the J call TRBJ2-1; tentative D call: TRBD1 (5 bases). The length of the CDR3 is 14 residues. Germline CDR1 and CDR2: MGHRA and YSYEKL. Trimming removed 4 bases at V and 6 bases at J, with 13 bases between. CDR3: CASSPLGQGNEQFF. CDR3 nucleotide sequence: TGCGCCAGCAGCCCCCTGGGGCAGGGCAATGAGCAGTTCTTC.

The chain employs TRBV18 and TRBJ2-3; a weak D match, TRBD2 (6 bases). Germline loops: CDR1 KGHSH, CDR2 LQKENI. V lost 3 bases and J 0 bases, leaving 28 bases between the germline ends. The CDR3 length is 21 residues. The DNA of the CDR3 is TGTGCCAGCTCACCCGAAACTAGGCGGGACCTGATATACTTAAGCACAGATACGCAGTATTTT. Its protein is CASSPETRRDLIYLSTDTQYF.

The CDR3 is CASSMTPGTSGEGEQFF. CDR3 coding DNA: TGTGCCAGTAGTATGACACCCGGGACTAGCGGTGAGGGTGAGCAGTTCTTC. The rearrangement joins TRBV19 to TRBJ2-1; 11 bases match TRBD2. Trimming at V came to 3 bases and at J to 9 bases, leaving 13 bases not matched to a gene. This CDR3 is built from 17 residues. The V gene's germline CDR1 is LNHDA and CDR2 SQIVND (reference sequence).

The J gene is TRBJ2-7, the V gene TRBV7-9; 7 bases map to TRBD1. The trim removed 4 bases at V and 0 bases at J, leaving 6 bases unmatched. CDR1 is SEHNR and CDR2 is FQNEAQ in the germline V gene (reference sequence). The CDR3 has 15 amino acids. The CDR3 nucleotides read TGTGCCAGCAGCTCACCCCGGGACAGCTCCTACGAGCAGTACTTC. Its translation: CASSSPRDSSYEQYF.

The CDR3 loop reads CASSQDPQYNEQFF. For the CDR3, the DNA is TGCGCCAGCAGCCAAGATCCCCAGTACAATGAGCAGTTCTTC. The chain has TRBV4-3 and TRBJ2-1; D unresolved. The CDR3 extends over 14 amino acids. Germline CDR1 is LGHNA and CDR2 is YSLEER. V was cut by 0 bases and J by 4 bases, with 7 bases left in between.

CDR3 loop: CASTLRWAGTDTQYF. The DNA for the CDR3 is TGTGCCAGCACCCTTAGGTGGGCGGGTACAGATACGCAGTATTTT. This chain connects TRBV27 to TRBJ2-3, with a weak D call TRBD2 (5 bases). Germline V CDR1 and CDR2: MNHEY, SMNVEV (reference sequence). CDR3 length equals 15 residues. Trimming removed 7 bases from V and 3 bases from J, with 17 bases in between.

This clone was picked up one time. The chain is built from TRBV29-1 and TRBJ2-2; a weak D match, TRBD1 (5 bases). The CDR3 runs to 15 residues. V was clipped by 1 base and J by 1 base, with 10 bases between them. Per germline, CDR1 SQVTM and CDR2 ANQGSEA. The CDR3 DNA reads TGCAGCGTTGAAGCCGGTGACAGGAACACCGGGGAGCTGTTTTTT. Translated, it gives CSVEAGDRNTGELFF.

This CDR3 is CATTGVSETQYF. DNA of the CDR3: TGTGCCACCACGGGGGTTTCAGAGACCCAGTACTTC. V is TRBV19 and J is TRBJ2-5; D might be TRBD2 (6 bases). The germline gives CDR1 LNHDA, CDR2 SQIVND (reference sequence). V gave up 10 bases and J gave up 4 bases, with 13 bases separating them. This CDR3 region has 12 residues.

The chain carries TRBV9 and TRBJ1-2; weak D call: TRBD1 (6 bases). The CDR3 covers 12 residues. Germline values: CDR1 SGDLS, CDR2 YYNGEE. V lost 3 bases to trimming and J lost 8 bases, with 11 bases between them. The CDR3 DNA is TGTGCCAGCAGCGCAGGGGCTACCGGCTACACCTTC. This codes for CASSAGATGYTF.

This chain's CDR3 is CSVDGQGGQPQHF. CDR3 DNA sequence: TGCAGCGTTGACGGACAGGGTGGACAGCCCCAGCATTTT. The chain joins TRBV29-1 to TRBJ1-5; 8 positions match TRBD1. Trimming cost V 3 bases and J 7 bases; bases outside gene matches: 5. Germline lookup yields CDR1 SQVTM and CDR2 ANQGSEA. This CDR3 region has 13 residues.

This sequence joins TRBV5-4 and TRBJ2-1, with 8 bases fitting TRBD2. The junction had 8 bases not matched to a gene; V was cut back by 2 bases and J by 4 bases. CDR1 is SGHNT and CDR2 is YYREEE in the germline V gene (reference sequence). The CDR3 contains 16 residues. CDR3 in amino acids: CASSFVGRGLYNEQFF. The CDR3 DNA sequence: TGTGCCAGCAGCTTCGTCGGGAGGGGATTGTACAATGAGCAGTTCTTC.

This clone was detected only once. The V gene is TRBV19, the J gene TRBJ1-5, with 7 bases matching TRBD1. The CDR3 totals 16 residues. CDR1 and CDR2 (germline): LNHDA, SQIVND (reference sequence). Trimming cost V 3 bases and J 4 bases; bases outside gene matches: 9. The CDR3 reads CASSIFGQARNQPQHF. CDR3 coding DNA: TGTGCCAGTAGTATCTTCGGACAGGCGAGGAATCAGCCCCAGCATTTT.